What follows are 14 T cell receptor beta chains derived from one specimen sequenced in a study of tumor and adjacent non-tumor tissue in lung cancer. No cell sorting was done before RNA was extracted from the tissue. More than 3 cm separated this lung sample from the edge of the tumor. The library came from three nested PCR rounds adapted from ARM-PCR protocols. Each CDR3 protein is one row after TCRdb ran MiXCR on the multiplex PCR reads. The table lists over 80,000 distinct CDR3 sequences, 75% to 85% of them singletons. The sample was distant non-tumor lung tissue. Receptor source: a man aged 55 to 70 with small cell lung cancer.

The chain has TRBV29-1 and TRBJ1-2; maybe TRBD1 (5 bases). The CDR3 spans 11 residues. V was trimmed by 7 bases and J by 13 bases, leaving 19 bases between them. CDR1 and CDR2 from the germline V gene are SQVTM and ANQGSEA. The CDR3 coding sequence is TGCAGCGGAAGACTGGACCGGGGCCGCACCTTC. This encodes CSGRLDRGRTF.

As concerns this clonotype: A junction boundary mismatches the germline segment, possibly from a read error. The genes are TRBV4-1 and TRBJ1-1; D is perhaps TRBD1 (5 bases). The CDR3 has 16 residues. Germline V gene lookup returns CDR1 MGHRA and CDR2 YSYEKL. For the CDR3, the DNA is TGTGCCAACAGCCAATCAGGGCCTAGACAGATAAATGAAGCTTTCTTT. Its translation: CANSQSGPRQINEAFF.

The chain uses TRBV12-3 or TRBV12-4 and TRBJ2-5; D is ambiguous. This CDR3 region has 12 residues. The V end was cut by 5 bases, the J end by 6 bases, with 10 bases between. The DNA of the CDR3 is TGTGCCAGCAGTCCTAGAGTAAAGACCCAGTACTTC. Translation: CASSPRVKTQYF.

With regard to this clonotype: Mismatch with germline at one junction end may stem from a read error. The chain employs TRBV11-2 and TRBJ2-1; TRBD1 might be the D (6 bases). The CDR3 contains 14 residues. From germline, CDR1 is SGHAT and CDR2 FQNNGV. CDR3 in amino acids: CASNLQGSYNEQLF. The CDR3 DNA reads TGTGCCAGCAACTTACAGGGTTCCTACAATGAACAGTTATTC.

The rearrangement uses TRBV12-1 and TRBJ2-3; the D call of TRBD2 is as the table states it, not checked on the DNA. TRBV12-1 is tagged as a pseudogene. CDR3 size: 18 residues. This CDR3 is CASSFVQRGYRLTDTQYF. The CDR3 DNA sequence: TGTGCCAGCAGCTTTGTCCAGAGAGGGTATCGTCTCACAGATACGCAGTATTTT.

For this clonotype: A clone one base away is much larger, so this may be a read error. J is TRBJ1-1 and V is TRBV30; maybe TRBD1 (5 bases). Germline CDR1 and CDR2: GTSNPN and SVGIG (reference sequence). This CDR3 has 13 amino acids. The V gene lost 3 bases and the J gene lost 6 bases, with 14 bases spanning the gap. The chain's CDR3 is CAWSGQWDAEAFF. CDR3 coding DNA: TGTGCCTGGAGCGGGCAGTGGGACGCTGAAGCTTTCTTT.

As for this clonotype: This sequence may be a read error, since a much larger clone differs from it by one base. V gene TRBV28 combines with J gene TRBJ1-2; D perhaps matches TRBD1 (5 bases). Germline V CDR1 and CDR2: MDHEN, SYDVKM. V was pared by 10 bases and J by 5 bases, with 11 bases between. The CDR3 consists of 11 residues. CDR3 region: CATWDHYGYTF. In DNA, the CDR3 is TGTGCCACCTGGGACCATTATGGCTACACCTTC.

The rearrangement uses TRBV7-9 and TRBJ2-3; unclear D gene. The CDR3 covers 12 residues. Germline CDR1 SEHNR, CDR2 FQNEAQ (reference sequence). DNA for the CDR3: TGTGGAAGCAGCTCGAACACAGATACGCAGTATTTT. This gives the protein CGSSSNTDTQYF.

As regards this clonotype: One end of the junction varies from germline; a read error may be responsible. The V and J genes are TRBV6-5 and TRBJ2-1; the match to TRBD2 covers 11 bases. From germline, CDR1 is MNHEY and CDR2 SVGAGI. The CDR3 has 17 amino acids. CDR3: CASSYSTRGLADYEQFF. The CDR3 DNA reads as TGTGCCAGCAGTTACTCGACCAGGGGACTAGCGGACTATGAGCAATTCTTC.

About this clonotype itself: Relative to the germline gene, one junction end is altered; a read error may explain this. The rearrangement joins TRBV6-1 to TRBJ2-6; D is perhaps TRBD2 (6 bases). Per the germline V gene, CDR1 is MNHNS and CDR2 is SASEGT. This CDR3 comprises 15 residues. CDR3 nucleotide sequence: TGTACCAGCAGTCTGGACGGCGGAGGGGCCAATATCCTGACTTTC. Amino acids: CTSSLDGGGANILTF.

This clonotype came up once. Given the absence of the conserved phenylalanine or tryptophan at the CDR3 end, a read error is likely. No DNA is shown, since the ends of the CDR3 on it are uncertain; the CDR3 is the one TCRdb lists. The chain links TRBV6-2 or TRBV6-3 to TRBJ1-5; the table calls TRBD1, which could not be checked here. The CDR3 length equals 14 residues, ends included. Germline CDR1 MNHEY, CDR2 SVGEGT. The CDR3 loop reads CATAAGQGNQPRHY.

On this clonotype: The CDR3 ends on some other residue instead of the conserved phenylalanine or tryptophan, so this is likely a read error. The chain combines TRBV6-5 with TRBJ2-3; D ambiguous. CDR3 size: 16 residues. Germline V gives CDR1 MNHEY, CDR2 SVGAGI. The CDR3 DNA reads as TGTGCCAGCAGTTACGGGTCCGGTTCCCGCACCGATACGCAGTATCCT. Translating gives CASSYGSGSRTDTQYP.

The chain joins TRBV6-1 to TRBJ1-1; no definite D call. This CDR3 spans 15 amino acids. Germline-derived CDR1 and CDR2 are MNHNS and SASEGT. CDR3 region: CTNSERDEIGTEAFF. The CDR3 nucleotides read TGTACCAACAGTGAACGCGACGAAATTGGGACTGAAGCTTTCTTT.

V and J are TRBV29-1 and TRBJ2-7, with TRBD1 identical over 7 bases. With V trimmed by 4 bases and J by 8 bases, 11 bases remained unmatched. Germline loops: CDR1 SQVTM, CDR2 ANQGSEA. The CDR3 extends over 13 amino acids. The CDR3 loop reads CSVGTGPGIKQYF. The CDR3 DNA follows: TGCAGCGTTGGGACAGGACCGGGGATCAAGCAGTACTTC.